The entry that follows covers one TCR beta chain sequence. V lost 1 base, J lost 0 bases, and 13 bases lay in between. The CDR3 sequence is 15 residues long. Germline CDR1 and CDR2: GTSNPN and SVGIG (reference sequence). The data are from a study of blood T cell repertoires in COVID-19. The wider study: From the United States, Italy and Spain came samples of acute and convalescent COVID-19. Nucleic acid was either cDNA or gDNA, and it came from T cells, B-cell-depleted T cells, or PBMCs.

Assay: immunoSEQ multiplex PCR; the TCRdb copy retains only in-frame clones and omits some. The table records about 230,000 clones, 75% to 90% of them present only once. The TCR sequence derives from a man younger than 40 with COVID-19, enrolled during active disease. The sequenced sample consisted of peripheral blood. The chain combines TRBV30 with TRBJ2-7; the D gene is possibly TRBD2 (6 bases). The CDR3 here is CAWSGGLRSSYEQYF. The CDR3 region has the DNA TGTGCCTGGAGTGGGGGACTCAGGAGCTCCTACGAGCAGTACTTC. Full variable domain (missing parts from reference TRBV30 and TRBJ2-7): SQTIHQWPATLVQPVGSPLSLECTVEGTSNPNLYWYRQAAGRGLQLLFYSVGIGQISSEVPQNLSASRPQDRQFILSSKKLLLSDSGFYLCAWSGGLRSSYEQYFGPGTRLTVT.